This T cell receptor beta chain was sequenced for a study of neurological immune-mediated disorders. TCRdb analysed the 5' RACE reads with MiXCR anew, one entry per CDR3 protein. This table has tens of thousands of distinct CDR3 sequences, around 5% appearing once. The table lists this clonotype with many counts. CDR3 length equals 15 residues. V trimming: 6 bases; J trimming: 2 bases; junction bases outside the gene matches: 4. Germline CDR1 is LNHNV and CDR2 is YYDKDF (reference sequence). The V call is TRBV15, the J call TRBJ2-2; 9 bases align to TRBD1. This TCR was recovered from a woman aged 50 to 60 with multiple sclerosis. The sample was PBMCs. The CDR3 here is CATSLDRGNTGELFF. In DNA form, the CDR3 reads TGTGCCACCAGTCTGGACAGGGGAAACACCGGGGAGCTGTTTTTT.